The 27 T cell receptor beta chains below were found in one sample sequenced in a study of blood T cell repertoires in COVID-19. TCRdb's copy holds only in-frame clones and misses some; the assay was immunoSEQ multiplex PCR. The sample yields some 300,000 clones, around 90% seen once. Sequenced material: PBMCs or T cells enriched from blood (not recorded which). Receptors were obtained from a woman aged 60-75 years in a cohort exposed to, infected with or recovered from COVID-19 (not recorded which).

The J gene is TRBJ2-7, the V gene TRBV9; the D gene is possibly TRBD2 (5 bases). This CDR3 is 16 amino acids long. Germline lookup yields CDR1 SGDLS and CDR2 YYNGEE. Trimming removed 3 bases from V and 2 bases from J, with 18 bases in between. The CDR3 DNA sequence: TGTGCCAGCAGCGACCCGTTAGGCGGGTCCACCTACGAGCAGTACTTC. It specifies CASSDPLGGSTYEQYF.

The genes are TRBV19 and TRBJ2-1; 8 bases agree with TRBD2. The germline CDR1 and CDR2 sequences are LNHDA and SQIVND (reference sequence). With 8 bases clipped from V and 1 base from J, the junction kept 10 bases outside the gene matches. This CDR3 has 16 residues. The CDR3 coding sequence is TGTGCCAGTCAACCTATAGCGGGAAAATCCTACAATGAGCAGTTCTTC. As protein: CASQPIAGKSYNEQFF.

The chain links TRBV19 to TRBJ2-1; 7 bases agree with TRBD1. With 5 bases clipped from V and 0 bases from J, the junction kept 7 bases outside the gene matches. The CDR3 is 16 amino acids. CDR1 is LNHDA, CDR2 SQIVND, per germline (reference sequence). This CDR3 reads CASSPGQVDSYNEQFF. The CDR3 nucleotides are TGTGCCAGTAGTCCAGGACAGGTCGACTCCTACAATGAGCAGTTCTTC. Based on the CDR3 plus reference TRBV19 and TRBJ2-1, the full variable domain is DGGITQSPKYLFRKEGQNVTLSCEQNLNHDAMYWYRQDPGQGLRLIYYSQIVNDFQKGDIAEGYSVSREKKESFPLTVTSAQKNPTAFYLCASSPGQVDSYNEQFFGPGTRLTVL.

The rearrangement links TRBV19 to TRBJ2-7, with TRBD1 matching over 11 bases. V dropped 6 bases and J dropped 7; count of bases not matched to a gene: 8. The CDR3 covers 14 residues. Per the germline V gene, CDR1 is LNHDA and CDR2 is SQIVND (reference sequence). CDR3 residues: CASSPDRGPGEQYF. CDR3 nucleotide sequence: TGTGCCAGTAGCCCGGACAGGGGGCCGGGGGAGCAGTACTTC.

The chain is built from TRBV5-8 and TRBJ2-1; 9 positions match TRBD1. The CDR3 consists of 15 residues. V was pared by 4 bases and J by 4 bases, with 6 bases of the junction left unmatched. CDR1 and CDR2 from the germline V gene are SGHTS and YDEGEE. The CDR3 bases are TGTGCCAGCAGCCCGGACAGGGGCCTATACAATGAGCAGTTCTTC. Translation gives CASSPDRGLYNEQFF.

The V and J genes are TRBV28 and TRBJ2-7; D unresolved. Germline V CDR1 and CDR2: MDHEN, SYDVKM. V shed 4 bases and J shed 7 bases, with 20 bases lying between them. The CDR3 loop spans 15 amino acids. The CDR3 DNA reads as TGTGCCAGCAGTTCCCCGGCTTACTCGGGTCGGGAGCAGTACTTC. Amino acids: CASSSPAYSGREQYF.

J is TRBJ1-2 and V is TRBV20-1; 9 bases agree with TRBD1. Germline V gene sequence: CDR1 DFQATT, CDR2 SNEGSKA (reference sequence). There are 12 residues in the CDR3. J was trimmed by 8 bases and V by 3 bases; bases with no gene match: 4. In DNA form, the CDR3 reads TGCAGTGCTAGTGGGACAGGGTGGGGCTACACCTTC. Translating gives CSASGTGWGYTF.

The table lists this clone with a few counts. CDR3 nucleotide sequence: TGTGCCAGCAGTTTCCGACAGGACAATCAGCCCCAGCATTTT. As protein: CASSFRQDNQPQHF. The genes are TRBV6-6 and TRBJ1-5; D perhaps matches TRBD1 (6 bases). The CDR3 has 14 residues. The germline V gene has CDR1 MNHNY and CDR2 SVGAGI (reference sequence). V was pared by 4 bases and J by 3 bases, with 10 bases between.

The chain joins TRBV7-8 to TRBJ2-3; TRBD2 agrees at 11 bases. The V gene's germline CDR1 is SGHVS and CDR2 FQNEAQ. V lost 5 bases, J lost 4 bases, and 8 bases stayed unmatched. The CDR3 covers 16 residues. CDR3 loop: CASSPRLAGNPDTQYF. CDR3 nucleotide sequence: TGTGCCAGCAGCCCTAGACTAGCGGGAAATCCAGATACGCAGTATTTT. The complete variable domain, with remaining parts taken from reference TRBV7-8 and TRBJ2-3, reads GAGVSQSPRYKVAKRGQDVALRCDPISGHVSLFWYQQALGQGPEFLTYFQNEAQLDKSGLPSDRFFAERPEGSVSTLKIQRTQQEDSAVYLCASSPRLAGNPDTQYFGPGTRLTVL.

V and J are TRBV27 and TRBJ2-7, with 7 positions matching TRBD2. Germline loops: CDR1 MNHEY, CDR2 SMNVEV (reference sequence). The CDR3 spans 17 residues. The V segment lost 5 bases and the J segment 2 bases; nucleotides outside the gene matches: 15. As DNA, the CDR3 is TGTGCCAGCAGTAGCCCTCCGGGAGGCCACCCGACCTACGAGCAGTACTTC. Its translation: CASSSPPGGHPTYEQYF.

The chain is built from TRBV18 and TRBJ2-1; 7 nucleotides agree with TRBD1. The CDR3 is made up of 14 amino acids. Unmatched junction bases numbered 9, after V lost 5 bases and J lost 8 bases. Germline CDR1 KGHSH, CDR2 LQKENI. CDR3 DNA: TGTGCCAGCTCAGGCCAGACAGGGCGGGATGAGCAGTTCTTC. As protein: CASSGQTGRDEQFF.

The chain recombines TRBV18 with TRBJ2-5; 9 bases line up with TRBD1. V lost 0 bases, J lost 5 bases, and 4 bases stayed unmatched. Germline V gives CDR1 KGHSH, CDR2 LQKENI. The CDR3 consists of 15 residues. The CDR3: CASSPPGQGGETQYF. The CDR3 DNA follows: TGTGCCAGCTCACCACCGGGACAGGGAGGGGAGACCCAGTACTTC.

The V call is TRBV7-2, the J call TRBJ2-7; 11 bases agree with TRBD2. CDR1 is SGHTA and CDR2 is FQGNSA in the germline V gene. J gave up 4 bases and V 3 bases, and 8 bases lay outside the gene matches. CDR3 length equals 16 residues. Written as DNA, the CDR3 is TGTGCCAGCAGCTTGTTACTAGCGGGAGATGTTTACGAGCAGTACTTC. Translation gives CASSLLLAGDVYEQYF.

The rearrangement joins TRBV5-6 to TRBJ2-5; TRBD2 matches at 7 bases. This CDR3 is 12 amino acids long. The junction had 6 bases not matched to a gene; V was cut back by 3 bases and J by 10 bases. Germline lookup yields CDR1 SGHDT and CDR2 YYEEEE. CDR3 DNA: TGTGCCAGCAGCTCCGGGGGGACGATCCAGTACTTC. Protein product: CASSSGGTIQYF.

This clone was recorded only once. Lacking the conserved final phenylalanine or tryptophan, this CDR3 likely reflects a read error. The limits of the CDR3 on the DNA are not certain, so only TCRdb's listed CDR3 is given. The chain combines TRBV2 with TRBJ1-4. Germline V gives CDR1 SNHLY, CDR2 FYNNEI. The CDR3 totals 14 residues, both ends included. CDR3 region: CASSEQQEGFLFVL.

The chain joins TRBV5-1 to TRBJ2-5, with 9 nucleotides matching TRBD1. Germline V CDR1 and CDR2: SGHRS, YFSETQ. The length of the CDR3 is 14 residues. Germline trimming cut 4 bases from V and 3 bases from J; bases unmatched to any gene: 4. The CDR3 spells CASSRRTGEETQYF. The CDR3 bases are TGCGCCAGCAGCCGAAGGACAGGGGAAGAGACCCAGTACTTC.

This rearrangement joins TRBV18 to TRBJ2-1; 8 bases fit TRBD2. This CDR3 comprises 16 residues. Germline V gene sequence: CDR1 KGHSH, CDR2 LQKENI. V lost 3 bases and J lost 0; bases outside the gene matches: 4. The CDR3 DNA follows: TGTGCCAGCTCACCCGGGAGCGGGAGCTCCTACAATGAGCAGTTCTTC. It specifies CASSPGSGSSYNEQFF.

The chain carries TRBV27 and TRBJ2-6; D perhaps matches TRBD2 (7 bases). Germline CDR1 is MNHEY and CDR2 is SMNVEV (reference sequence). Trimming pared 3 bases from V and 0 bases from J, leaving 12 bases between. The CDR3 covers 17 residues. CDR3 loop: CASSLGGLTSGANVLTF. CDR3 nucleotide sequence: TGTGCCAGCAGTTTGGGGGGGCTTACCTCTGGGGCCAACGTCCTGACTTTC.

This clone has only a few counts. The rearrangement joins TRBV18 to TRBJ2-7; D not certain. V shed 1 base and J shed 2 bases, with 12 bases lying between them. Germline V gives CDR1 KGHSH, CDR2 LQKENI. CDR3 length: 15 amino acids. CDR3 sequence (DNA): TGTGCCAGCTCACCACGGGCAGGCTCCCCCTACGAGCAGTACTTC. Translating gives CASSPRAGSPYEQYF.

The chain combines TRBV6-5 with TRBJ1-2; 8 bases line up with TRBD1. V was clipped by 6 bases and J by 6 bases; unmatched bases: 6. CDR3 size: 13 residues. The germline V gene encodes CDR1 MNHEY and CDR2 SVGAGI. The CDR3 nucleotides are TGTGCCAGCAGCGCCCAGGGGGCCAATGGCTACACCTTC. It yields the protein CASSAQGANGYTF.

The chain has TRBV3-1 (or the pseudogene TRBV3-2) and TRBJ2-1, with TRBD2 matching over 14 bases. Looked up from germline, CDR1 is LGHDT and CDR2 is YNNKEL (reference sequence). Unmatched junction bases numbered 3, after V lost 3 bases and J lost 8 bases. The CDR3 is 15 residues long. The CDR3 bases are TGTGCCAGCAGCCAGATGGGACTAGCGGGAGATGAGCAGTTCTTC. Its translation: CASSQMGLAGDEQFF.

The chain combines TRBV18 with TRBJ2-2; 9 bases agree with TRBD1. J gave up 3 bases and V 3 bases, and 5 bases lay outside the gene matches. CDR1 and CDR2 (germline): KGHSH, LQKENI. The CDR3 has 16 residues. CDR3 in amino acids: CASSPRTGADTGELFF. CDR3 DNA: TGTGCCAGCTCACCTCGGACAGGGGCCGACACCGGGGAGCTGTTTTTT. Full variable domain (remainder filled in from reference TRBV18 and TRBJ2-2): NAGVMQNPRHLVRRRGQEARLRCSPMKGHSHVYWYRQLPEEGLKFMVYLQKENIIDESGMPKERFSAEFPKEGPSILRIQQVVRGDSAAYFCASSPRTGADTGELFFGEGSRLTVL.

The rearrangement joins TRBV3-1 (or the pseudogene TRBV3-2) to TRBJ2-7; TRBD2 matches 15 bases. With 1 base clipped from V and 8 bases from J, the junction kept 6 bases outside the gene matches. Germline V CDR1 and CDR2: LGHDT, YNNKEL (reference sequence). The CDR3 has 16 amino acids. The CDR3 sequence is CASSQVGTSGGSKQYF. Here the CDR3 DNA reads TGTGCCAGCAGCCAAGTAGGGACTAGCGGGGGGTCCAAGCAGTACTTC.

The J gene is TRBJ1-2, the V gene TRBV6-5, with a weak D call TRBD1 (5 bases). Germline-derived CDR1 and CDR2 are MNHEY and SVGAGI. Trimming removed 2 bases from V and 2 bases from J, with 9 bases in between. The CDR3 runs 14 residues. The CDR3 DNA is TGTGCCAGCAGTTACGGGGGGATCAACTATGGCTACACCTTC. It encodes CASSYGGINYGYTF.

The rearrangement uses TRBV6-1 and TRBJ2-7; 11 bases agree with TRBD2. There are 17 residues in the CDR3. The V segment lost 4 bases and the J segment 2 bases; nucleotides outside the gene matches: 10. CDR1 and CDR2 from the germline V gene are MNHNS and SASEGT. Written as DNA, the CDR3 is TGTGCCAGCAGTGTGCTAGCGGGAGGAGTTGGCCCCTACGAGCAGTACTTC. Protein: CASSVLAGGVGPYEQYF.

This clone was seen once. This chain links TRBV5-1 with TRBJ2-2; D call uncertain. Trimming stripped 0 bases from V and 6 bases from J, with 9 bases between. From germline, CDR1 is SGHRS and CDR2 YFSETQ. The CDR3 covers 14 residues. The CDR3 reads CASSLDTSAGELFF. CDR3 bases: TGCGCCAGCAGCTTGGATACTTCCGCCGGGGAGCTGTTTTTT. The variable domain in full, with the rest retrieved from reference TRBV5-1 and TRBJ2-2, is KAGVTQTPRYLIKTRGQQVTLSCSPISGHRSVSWYQQTPGQGLQFLFEYFSETQRNKGNFPGRFSGRQFSNSRSEMNVSTLELGDSALYLCASSLDTSAGELFFGEGSRLTVL.

The rearrangement uses TRBV18 and TRBJ2-1; D is possibly TRBD2 (5 bases). Deletions cut 3 bases from V and 10 bases from J, with 13 bases between. The CDR3 loop spans 13 amino acids. Per the germline V gene, CDR1 is KGHSH and CDR2 is LQKENI. The CDR3 reads CASSPGEPREQFF. DNA of the CDR3: TGTGCCAGCTCACCGGGAGAGCCTAGGGAGCAGTTCTTC.